The 13 T cell receptor beta chains below come from one sample, sequenced in a study of cytomegalovirus exposure and HLA in healthy donors. The PCR ran on 60 Vbeta and 13 Jbeta primers. Using immunoSEQ multiplex PCR, the repertoire was profiled, and TCRdb retains in-frame clones only, with some absent. This table has 150,000 or so clones, approximately 81% appearing once. The sequencing sample was made of PBMCs. All receptors come from a boy aged 2 to 9 in good health and CMV-seronegative.

The V call is TRBV28, the J call TRBJ2-7; 10 positions match TRBD2. Germline CDR1 is MDHEN and CDR2 is SYDVKM. Trimming cost V 5 bases and J 1 base; bases outside gene matches: 8. There are 16 residues in the CDR3. DNA of the CDR3: TGTGCCAGCAGTCCTTTAGCGGGAGGAGAGTCCTACGAGCAGTACTTC. Protein sequence: CASSPLAGGESYEQYF.

This clone was observed once. The chain uses TRBV5-1 and TRBJ2-2; possibly TRBD2 for D (5 bases). Trimming pared 4 bases from V and 2 bases from J, leaving 9 bases between. CDR3 length: 14 amino acids. Per germline, CDR1 SGHRS and CDR2 YFSETQ. In nucleotides, the CDR3 is TGCGCCAGCAGCGCCACTAGAAACACCGGGGAGCTGTTTTTT. As protein: CASSATRNTGELFF.

The gene calls are TRBV10-2 and TRBJ2-5; maybe TRBD1 (5 bases). The CDR3 is 12 residues long. In germline, CDR1 is WSHSY, CDR2 SAAADI. V lost 7 bases to trimming and J lost 7 bases, with 13 bases between them. The CDR3 nucleotides read TGCGCCAGCACCCTGGGGCTCGGGACCCAGTACTTC. Translation: CASTLGLGTQYF.

J is TRBJ2-7 and V is TRBV4-2, with 13 bases fitting TRBD2. The CDR3 has 17 residues. V lost 0 bases, J lost 2 bases, and 4 bases stayed unmatched. Germline V gene data show CDR1 as LGHNA and CDR2 as YNFKEQ. DNA of the CDR3: TGTGCCAGCAGCCAAGAAGGACTAGCGGGAGCAACCTACGAGCAGTACTTC. Translating gives CASSQEGLAGATYEQYF.

The chain carries TRBV6-1 and TRBJ2-1; D is uncertain. The germline V and J ends were trimmed by 2 bases and 0 bases, with 11 bases remaining between them. The CDR3 covers 16 residues. Germline CDR1 and CDR2: MNHNS and SASEGT. CDR3 bases: TGTGCCAGCAGTGAACCCCCGTCCAGCTCCTACAATGAGCAGTTCTTC. Translation gives CASSEPPSSSYNEQFF.

This clone appeared a single time. The chain links TRBV30 to TRBJ1-1; no clear D. Germline lookup yields CDR1 GTSNPN and CDR2 SVGIG (reference sequence). V was trimmed by 2 bases and J by 2 bases, leaving 9 bases between them. The CDR3 totals 13 residues. The CDR3 protein is CAWSTQSNTEAFF. In DNA form, the CDR3 reads TGTGCCTGGAGTACACAGTCAAACACTGAAGCTTTCTTT.

This sequence joins TRBV6-1 and TRBJ2-1, with D possibly matching TRBD2 (6 bases). This CDR3 region has 15 residues. The V end was cut by 6 bases, the J end by 2 bases, with 14 bases between. Germline CDR1 and CDR2: MNHNS and SASEGT. The CDR3 bases are TGTGCCAGCAGCCTTAGCGGTTTTACCTACAATGAGCAGTTCTTC. It yields the protein CASSLSGFTYNEQFF.

The chain employs TRBV15 and TRBJ1-4; 11 nucleotides line up with TRBD1. The CDR3 contains 14 residues. Germline V gives CDR1 LNHNV, CDR2 YYDKDF (reference sequence). Trimming cost V 3 bases and J 9 bases; bases outside gene matches: 3. The CDR3 loop is CATSRDRGLKKLFF. Written as DNA, the CDR3 is TGTGCCACCAGCAGGGACAGGGGGCTCAAAAAACTGTTTTTT.

This sequence joins TRBV7-3 and TRBJ1-2; TRBD1 agrees at 8 bases. After removal of 8 bases from V and 3 bases from J, the junction contained 5 bases not matched to a gene. This CDR3 comprises 13 residues. The germline V gene has CDR1 SGHTA and CDR2 FQGTGA. In DNA form, the CDR3 reads TGTGCCAGCCGAGGACAGGGAGACTATGGCTACACCTTC. This translates into CASRGQGDYGYTF. Supplemented by reference TRBV7-3 and TRBJ1-2, the full variable domain reads GAGVSQTPSNKVTEKGKYVELRCDPISGHTALYWYRQSLGQGPEFLIYFQGTGAADDSGLPNDRFFAVRPEGSVSTLKIQRTERGDSAVYLCASRGQGDYGYTFGSGTRLTVV.

This rearrangement joins TRBV7-9 to TRBJ2-2; TRBD2 aligns across 7 bases. CDR1 SEHNR and CDR2 FQNEAQ come from the germline V gene (reference sequence). The length of the CDR3 is 19 residues. Losses at the gene ends were 3 bases for V and 0 bases for J; bases not matched to a gene: 13. The CDR3 loop reads CASSFPRGERGANTGELFF. CDR3 DNA sequence: TGTGCCAGCAGCTTTCCCCGGGGGGAGCGAGGCGCGAACACCGGGGAGCTGTTTTTT.

On this clone: The sample carries other DNA sequences with the same CDR3. The V gene is TRBV28, the J gene TRBJ1-5; tentative D call: TRBD1 (6 bases). Germline V gene lookup returns CDR1 MDHEN and CDR2 SYDVKM. Between the trimmed V and J ends, which lost 4 bases and 5 bases, there was a span of 6 bases. The CDR3 sequence is 12 residues long. The CDR3 nucleotides read TGTGCCAGCAGTTCAGGGGATCAGCCCCAGCATTTT. It yields the protein CASSSGDQPQHF.

This chain joins TRBV10-3 and TRBJ2-6; D is perhaps TRBD1 (6 bases). Germline loops: CDR1 ENHRY, CDR2 SYGVKD. CDR3 length equals 17 residues. V lost 5 bases and J lost 2, with 16 bases in between. In DNA, the CDR3 is TGTGCCATCAGTAGTCAGGGGTGGGGACCTGGGGCCAACGTCCTGACTTTC. Translation gives CAISSQGWGPGANVLTF.

The chain links TRBV28 to TRBJ2-2, with 7 bases identical to TRBD1. J was trimmed by 6 bases and V by 10 bases; bases with no gene match: 8. The V gene's germline CDR1 is MDHEN and CDR2 SYDVKM. This CDR3 is 13 amino acids long. CDR3: CAISRGGPGELFF. CDR3 DNA: TGTGCCATCTCGCGAGGGGGCCCCGGGGAGCTGTTTTTT.